The 29 T cell receptor beta chains in this list originate from one sample, sequenced in a study of shared clonotypes between healthy human individuals. Selected positively for CCR7 and CD45RO-negative, naive CD8 cells excluded terminally differentiated effector memory CD45RA+ cells. Libraries were prepared by immunoSEQ multiplex PCR; TCRdb keeps only in-frame clonotypes and omits some of them. The repertoire includes about 2.1 million clones, approximately 94% of them detected once, and 1.5% to 2% sits in the top ten. The sample was naive CD8+ T cells from PBMCs. The origin of the receptors is a young man in good health. Some clones in this sample may be carry-over from other donors' samples.

The CDR3 sequence is CASSSEIKRFGNEQFF. The CDR3 region has the DNA TGTGCCAGCAGCTCCGAGATTAAGCGGTTCGGGAATGAGCAGTTCTTC. The chain recombines TRBV7-6 with TRBJ2-1, with D tentatively TRBD2 (5 bases). Between the trimmed V and J ends, which lost 4 bases and 7 bases, there was a span of 20 bases. CDR1 SGHVS and CDR2 FNYEAQ come from the germline V gene. The CDR3 has 16 residues.

The V and J genes are TRBV7-6 and TRBJ1-5; D gene uncertain. Germline lookup yields CDR1 SGHVS and CDR2 FNYEAQ. Trimming cost V 1 base and J 4 bases, with 8 bases left between them. CDR3 size: 14 residues. The CDR3 loop is CASSLGDANQPQHF. The CDR3 nucleotides read TGTGCCAGCAGCTTAGGGGATGCTAATCAGCCCCAGCATTTT.

This clone was seen only once. The gene calls are TRBV5-1 and TRBJ2-1; 9 bases map to TRBD1. V lost 4 bases and J lost 1; bases outside the gene matches: 9. Germline values: CDR1 SGHRS, CDR2 YFSETQ. The CDR3 covers 17 residues. The CDR3 sequence is CASSPQDRGVSYNEQFF. The CDR3 coding sequence is TGCGCCAGCAGCCCGCAGGACAGGGGAGTATCCTACAATGAGCAGTTCTTC. Looking up the rest from reference TRBV5-1 and TRBJ2-1 gives the full variable domain: KAGVTQTPRYLIKTRGQQVTLSCSPISGHRSVSWYQQTPGQGLQFLFEYFSETQRNKGNFPGRFSGRQFSNSRSEMNVSTLELGDSALYLCASSPQDRGVSYNEQFFGPGTRLTVL.

The V call is TRBV5-4, the J call TRBJ1-3; 8 bases are a match to TRBD1. The germline gives CDR1 SGHNT, CDR2 YYREEE (reference sequence). CDR3 length equals 18 residues. The J segment lost 4 bases and the V segment lost 4 bases, leaving 16 bases of the junction unmatched. In DNA, the CDR3 is TGTGCCAGCAGCCGCCGAGGGAGGCAGGGGGCTGGAGGAAACACCATATATTTT. It encodes CASSRRGRQGAGGNTIYF.

This chain connects TRBV6-6 to TRBJ2-2; TRBD2 matches at 12 bases. This CDR3 is 16 amino acids long. V lost 4 bases and J lost 6; bases outside the gene matches: 6. Germline CDR1 and CDR2: MNHNY and SVGAGI (reference sequence). The CDR3 nucleotides are TGTGCCAGCAGTTCTCCGCTAGCGGGAGGGCCCGGGGAGCTGTTTTTT. Translated, it gives CASSSPLAGGPGELFF.

With regard to this clone: Germline and junction disagree at one end, which may indicate a read error. This sequence joins TRBV28 and TRBJ2-7; D remains ambiguous. CDR3 length equals 12 residues. Germline V gene data show CDR1 as MDHEN and CDR2 as SYDVKM. CDR3 residues: CASSFGNGPTNF. CDR3 sequence (DNA): TGTGCCAGCAGTTTCGGAAACGGACCAACCAACTTC.

The chain couples TRBV15 to TRBJ2-3, with unresolved D. V lost 5 bases to trimming and J lost 2 bases, with 5 bases between them. The germline gives CDR1 LNHNV, CDR2 YYDKDF (reference sequence). This CDR3 contains 12 residues. CDR3 sequence: CATSGTTDTQYF. DNA for the CDR3: TGTGCCACCAGCGGAACCACAGATACGCAGTATTTT.

The chain couples TRBV27 to TRBJ2-1; D gene unclear. The V end lost 3 bases, the J end lost 6 bases, and 9 bases lay between the germline ends. Germline-derived CDR1 and CDR2 are MNHEY and SMNVEV (reference sequence). This CDR3 is built from 13 residues. This chain's CDR3 is CASSFGPLNEQFF. The CDR3 DNA reads TGTGCCAGCAGTTTCGGACCTCTCAATGAGCAGTTCTTC.

This chain connects TRBV6-4 to TRBJ1-1, with D possibly matching TRBD1 (5 bases). Germline V gene data show CDR1 as MRHNA and CDR2 as SNTAGT. Trimming took off 0 bases at V and 2 bases at J, with 10 bases between the two ends. This CDR3 has 15 amino acids. DNA for the CDR3: TGTGCCAGCAGTGACTCGTTGGGGCCCAACACTGAAGCTTTCTTT. Translated, it gives CASSDSLGPNTEAFF.

The chain couples TRBV28 to TRBJ1-1, with a weak D call TRBD1 (6 bases). The ends were cut back, 4 bases at V and 1 base at J, with 10 bases in the middle. The CDR3 covers 14 residues. Germline V gene lookup returns CDR1 MDHEN and CDR2 SYDVKM. This CDR3 reads CASSSGGENTEAFF. The CDR3 nucleotides read TGTGCCAGCAGTTCCGGGGGCGAGAACACTGAAGCTTTCTTT.

V gene TRBV27 combines with J gene TRBJ2-7, with TRBD2 matching over 11 bases. CDR3 length: 16 residues. Germline V lookup: CDR1 MNHEY, CDR2 SMNVEV (reference sequence). Germline trimming cut 4 bases from V and 3 bases from J; bases unmatched to any gene: 8. In DNA, the CDR3 is TGTGCCAGCAGTTCAACTAGCGGGAGCGCTATCTACGAGCAGTACTTC. It specifies CASSSTSGSAIYEQYF.

The V and J genes are TRBV27 and TRBJ2-7; 8 nucleotides align to TRBD1. The germline V gene encodes CDR1 MNHEY and CDR2 SMNVEV (reference sequence). J gave up 4 bases and V 7 bases, and 6 bases lay outside the gene matches. The CDR3 covers 13 residues. The CDR3 DNA sequence: TGTGCCAGCACCCCCAGGGGGCGGTACGAGCAGTACTTC. Amino acid sequence: CASTPRGRYEQYF.

V gene TRBV5-8 combines with J gene TRBJ1-5, with 7 bases lining up with TRBD1. This CDR3 is built from 14 residues. CDR1 and CDR2 (germline): SGHTS, YDEGEE. V gave up 4 bases and J gave up 5 bases; unmatched junction bases: 6. The CDR3: CASSQGQYYQPQHF. As DNA, the CDR3 is TGTGCCAGCAGCCAGGGACAGTACTATCAGCCCCAGCATTTT.

V is TRBV2 and J is TRBJ2-1; possible D gene TRBD2, 6 bases. The CDR3 totals 14 residues. Germline CDR1 is SNHLY and CDR2 is FYNNEI. Between the trimmed V and J ends, which lost 8 bases and 0 bases, there was a span of 11 bases. The CDR3 loop is CASPREDSYNEQFF. The CDR3 DNA follows: TGTGCCAGCCCAAGGGAGGACTCCTACAATGAGCAGTTCTTC.

This sequence joins TRBV27 and TRBJ1-2, with D perhaps TRBD1 (5 bases). CDR1 and CDR2 from the germline V gene are MNHEY and SMNVEV (reference sequence). The ends were cut back, 10 bases at V and 4 bases at J, with 16 bases in the middle. The length of the CDR3 is 13 residues. The CDR3 bases are TGTGCCACTAGGTCCGGGGCCCCCTATGGCTACACCTTC. Translated, it gives CATRSGAPYGYTF.

The chain employs TRBV27 and TRBJ2-7; D ambiguous. Germline V gives CDR1 MNHEY, CDR2 SMNVEV (reference sequence). The V and J ends lost 0 bases and 6 bases respectively, with 6 bases between them. The CDR3 consists of 12 residues. In DNA, the CDR3 is TGTGCCAGCAGTTTATCCGGGCTCGAGCAGTACTTC. Its translation is CASSLSGLEQYF.

The chain combines TRBV7-9 with TRBJ2-1; possibly TRBD2 for D (6 bases). V was pared by 5 bases and J by 9 bases, with 14 bases between. The CDR3 is 13 residues long. The V gene's germline CDR1 is SEHNR and CDR2 FQNEAQ (reference sequence). CDR3 in amino acids: CASSLPGVGEQFF. CDR3 in DNA: TGTGCCAGCAGCCTACCGGGGGTCGGTGAGCAGTTCTTC.

V and J are TRBV12-5 and TRBJ2-6; D is perhaps TRBD1 (5 bases). Trimming removed 8 bases at V and 2 bases at J, with 13 bases between. CDR1 LGHNT and CDR2 FRNRAP come from the germline V gene. The CDR3 is 15 residues long. CDR3 nucleotide sequence: TGTGCTAGTCGAAGGGGTTTGGCTGGGGCCAACGTCCTGACTTTC. Protein: CASRRGLAGANVLTF. Combining the CDR3 with reference TRBV12-5 and TRBJ2-6 gives the whole variable domain DARVTQTPRHKVTEMGQEVTMRCQPILGHNTVFWYRQTMMQGLELLAYFRNRAPLDDSGMPKDRFSAEMPDATLATLKIQPSEPRDSAVYFCASRRGLAGANVLTFGAGSRLTVL.

This chain joins TRBV5-5 and TRBJ2-7; perhaps TRBD2 as D (6 bases). There are 15 residues in the CDR3. V lost 3 bases, J lost 3 bases, and 16 bases lay in between. Germline lookup yields CDR1 SGHKS and CDR2 YYEKEE (reference sequence). CDR3 nucleotides: TGTGCCAGCAGCTCATTGGGACTTCGGATCTACGAGCAGTACTTC. Amino acid sequence: CASSSLGLRIYEQYF.

V usage is TRBV7-8 and J usage is TRBJ1-2; perhaps TRBD1 as D (6 bases). Trimming removed 1 base from V and 5 bases from J, with 8 bases in between. The CDR3 is made up of 13 amino acids. CDR1 SGHVS and CDR2 FQNEAQ come from the germline V gene. In DNA form, the CDR3 reads TGTGCCAGCAGCTTAGGGACAGATTATGGCTACACCTTC. This gives the protein CASSLGTDYGYTF.

This chain connects TRBV19 to TRBJ2-2; no definite D call. CDR1 LNHDA and CDR2 SQIVND come from the germline V gene (reference sequence). The length of the CDR3 is 13 residues. Trimming cost V 7 bases and J 3 bases, with 9 bases left between them. DNA of the CDR3: TGTGCCAGTACCGAGTTCGACACCGGGGAGCTGTTTTTT. Its translation: CASTEFDTGELFF.

The chain recombines TRBV5-6 with TRBJ2-5; maybe TRBD2 (5 bases). Near its end, the DNA agrees better with TRBJ2-7, so the J call may be wrong. The CDR3 spans 13 residues. Germline V gene sequence: CDR1 SGHDT, CDR2 YYEEEE. The CDR3 region is CASSLEGQNEQYF. In nucleotides, the CDR3 is TGTGCCAGCAGCTTAGAGGGCCAGAACGAGCAGTACTTC.

The rearrangement links TRBV11-1 to TRBJ2-5, with TRBD1 matching over 8 bases. CDR3 length: 15 residues. V lost 5 bases to trimming and J lost 5 bases; unmatched junction nucleotides: 10. The germline V gene has CDR1 SGHAT and CDR2 FQDESV (reference sequence). As DNA, the CDR3 is TGTGCCAGCAGCCCCGGAGCAGGGGGCGGGGAGACCCAGTACTTC. This translates into CASSPGAGGGETQYF.

J is TRBJ2-2 and V is TRBV5-1; 11 positions match TRBD2. This CDR3 has 16 amino acids. In germline, CDR1 is SGHRS, CDR2 YFSETQ. V dropped 3 bases and J dropped 8; count of bases not matched to a gene: 9. The CDR3 region has the DNA TGCGCCAGCAGCTCACTAGCGGGAGTAATGGCTGGGGAGCTGTTTTTT. Translating it yields CASSSLAGVMAGELFF. Full variable domain (remainder filled in from reference TRBV5-1 and TRBJ2-2): KAGVTQTPRYLIKTRGQQVTLSCSPISGHRSVSWYQQTPGQGLQFLFEYFSETQRNKGNFPGRFSGRQFSNSRSEMNVSTLELGDSALYLCASSSLAGVMAGELFFGEGSRLTVL.

The CDR3 nucleotides are TGTGCCAGTAGTATTGTTCTAAAAGAGACCCAGTACTTC. It is translated as CASSIVLKETQYF. The rearrangement links TRBV19 to TRBJ2-5; D is unresolved. This CDR3 contains 13 residues. V shed 3 bases and J shed 3 bases, with 8 bases lying between them. The germline V gene encodes CDR1 LNHDA and CDR2 SQIVND (reference sequence). Variable domain in full (rest from reference TRBV19 and TRBJ2-5): DGGITQSPKYLFRKEGQNVTLSCEQNLNHDAMYWYRQDPGQGLRLIYYSQIVNDFQKGDIAEGYSVSREKKESFPLTVTSAQKNPTAFYLCASSIVLKETQYFGPGTRLLVL.

This rearrangement joins TRBV27 to TRBJ2-5; no definite D call. Between the trimmed V and J ends, which lost 5 bases and 3 bases, there was a span of 16 bases. The CDR3 contains 15 residues. Germline lookup yields CDR1 MNHEY and CDR2 SMNVEV (reference sequence). The CDR3 loop is CASSPLSKLEETQYF. In DNA form, the CDR3 reads TGTGCCAGCAGTCCCCTAAGTAAGCTTGAAGAGACCCAGTACTTC.

The gene calls are TRBV5-6 and TRBJ2-2, with 10 positions matching TRBD2. Per the germline V gene, CDR1 is SGHDT and CDR2 is YYEEEE. V shed 0 bases and J 7 bases; nucleotides not matched to a gene: 9. CDR3 size: 17 residues. The CDR3 reads CASSLAAGGPYRGELFF. The CDR3 region has the DNA TGTGCCAGCAGCTTGGCAGCGGGAGGGCCCTATCGCGGGGAGCTGTTTTTT.

The CDR3, as DNA: TGTGCCAGCAGCGCCTCGGACAGTCAACTACACTACGAGCAGTACTTC. This codes for CASSASDSQLHYEQYF. The J gene is TRBJ2-7, the V gene TRBV9, with TRBD1 as a possible D gene (6 bases). Trimming stripped 3 bases from V and 3 bases from J, with 19 bases between. The CDR3 sequence is 16 residues long. Germline V lookup: CDR1 SGDLS, CDR2 YYNGEE.

This clone was observed once. Other nucleotide sequences from this sample produce the same CDR3. V and J are TRBV27 and TRBJ1-5; weak D call: TRBD1 (6 bases). The germline gives CDR1 MNHEY, CDR2 SMNVEV (reference sequence). Trimming removed 5 bases from V and 1 base from J, with 9 bases in between. The CDR3 consists of 14 residues. The CDR3 sequence: CASSTGGSNQPQHF. The CDR3 region has the DNA TGTGCCAGCAGTACGGGGGGCAGCAATCAGCCCCAGCATTTT.